The rows below give T cell receptor beta chains drawn from one sample of a study of breast tumors, draining lymph nodes, adjacent tissues. From the multiplex PCR reads, TCRdb called clonotypes with MiXCR, one entry per CDR3 protein. The sample consists of 50,000 to 85,000 distinct CDR3 sequences, around two fifths of them appearing once. The sample consisted of breast tumor tissue. The source of these receptors is a female donor with breast cancer. Some clones in this sample may be carry-over from other donors' samples. Both conserved end residues are part of each CDR3.

V gene	J gene	CDR3 protein
TRBV20-1	TRBJ1-1	CSARGQGVRNTEAFF
TRBV5-1	TRBJ2-3	CASSVGARTFGDTQYF
TRBV24-1	TRBJ2-3	CATSDPAGITDTQYF
TRBV7-2	TRBJ2-2	CASSLAWGRSGTPPNTGELFF
TRBV2	TRBJ2-7	CASIETGGKPYERYF
TRBV12-3/TRBV12-4	TRBJ1-2	CASTGTGANYGYTF
TRBV11-2	TRBJ1-2	CASSLEDRGSGYTF
TRBV5-4	TRBJ2-2	CASSIAGGPSGELFF
TRBV20-1	TRBJ2-1	CSAREALSYNEQFF
TRBV5-4	TRBJ1-3	CASSVTGTSLPMSSGNTIYF
TRBV7-9	TRBJ2-3	CASRRSGGGDTQYF
TRBV10-3	TRBJ2-7	CAISTGLPYEQYF
TRBV5-5	TRBJ2-7	CASYLTGAFLEQYF
TRBV5-1	TRBJ1-2	CASSGSFRVYTF
TRBV6-6	TRBJ2-6	CASSYYSEGKGANVLTF
TRBV12-3/TRBV12-4	TRBJ2-2	CASSFAYGVAGRPGELFF
TRBV15	TRBJ1-4	CAKVGGGDEKLFF
TRBV6-2/TRBV6-3	TRBJ1-2	CAISRSSYGYTF
TRBV7-9	TRBJ1-2	CASEGGGRYYGYTF
TRBV24-1	TRBJ1-2	CATSAERPNYGYTF
TRBV20-1	TRBJ1-2	CSAATGAGNGYTF
TRBV11-2	TRBJ2-7	CASSPGIRVAGPYEQYF
TRBV28	TRBJ1-6	CASSHAFGGAGNSPLHF
TRBV6-6	TRBJ1-4	CASSYSTSDRGERLSF
TRBV6-1	TRBJ2-1	CASSFLQGASEQFF
TRBV7-3	TRBJ1-2	CASSFDPATGGTRGYTF
TRBV15	TRBJ1-2	CATSGAGTGPNYGYTF
TRBV11-3	TRBJ2-7	CASSLRGPMESSYEQYF
TRBV12-5	TRBJ2-1	CASQGLPRDNEQFF
TRBV25-1	TRBJ2-7	CASSDTGTSGAFYEQYF
TRBV6-1	TRBJ2-7	CASTLDRASYEQYF
TRBV7-3	TRBJ2-1	CASSVGLDNEQFF
TRBV20-1	TRBJ2-7	CSASPPLTPLYEQYF
TRBV12-3/TRBV12-4	TRBJ2-5	CASSTWDSQETQYF
TRBV6-5	TRBJ1-6	CASSRSPGLGSPLHF
TRBV10-1	TRBJ1-6	CASSSSPRPDVHF
TRBV5-1	TRBJ2-1	CASSLGGGGDNEQFF
TRBV12-3/TRBV12-4	TRBJ2-5	CASSLCPETQYF
TRBV11-2	TRBJ2-3	CASSLGGSGGARYTQYF
TRBV29-1	TRBJ2-1	CSVEPSRTNNEQFF
TRBV2	TRBJ1-4	CASREKTGVGEKLFF
TRBV15	TRBJ2-3	CATSRDFWGTPFRGTDTQYF
TRBV27	TRBJ1-6	CASSPTGQGGNSPLHF
TRBV27	TRBJ2-1	CASSLRVRAFEQFF
TRBV11-1	TRBJ1-5	CASSPMGQGGNQPQHF
TRBV20-1	TRBJ2-7	CSARYEQYF
TRBV24-1	TRBJ1-6	CATSGGEPNSPLHF
TRBV9	TRBJ2-7	CAMSGPSSYEQYF